This TCR beta chain was found in a study of shared clonotypes between healthy human individuals. Assay: immunoSEQ multiplex PCR; the TCRdb copy retains only in-frame clones and omits some. The sample has 2.3 million or so clones, 85% to 95% seen once; the top ten hold about 0.39%. V dropped 0 bases and J dropped 0 bases, with 6 bases sitting between them. Germline V gives CDR1 MDHEN, CDR2 SYDVKM. This CDR3 spans 15 amino acids. The chain recombines TRBV28 with TRBJ1-5; no clear D gene. The source material was naive CD4+ T cells from PBMCs. The subset denotes: CD45RA+ positively selected. This TCR came from a young man in good health. Some clones in this sample may be carry-over from other donors' samples. CDR3 amino acids: CASSLWAYSNQPQHF. As DNA, the CDR3 is TGTGCCAGCAGTTTATGGGCTTATAGCAATCAGCCCCAGCATTTT.